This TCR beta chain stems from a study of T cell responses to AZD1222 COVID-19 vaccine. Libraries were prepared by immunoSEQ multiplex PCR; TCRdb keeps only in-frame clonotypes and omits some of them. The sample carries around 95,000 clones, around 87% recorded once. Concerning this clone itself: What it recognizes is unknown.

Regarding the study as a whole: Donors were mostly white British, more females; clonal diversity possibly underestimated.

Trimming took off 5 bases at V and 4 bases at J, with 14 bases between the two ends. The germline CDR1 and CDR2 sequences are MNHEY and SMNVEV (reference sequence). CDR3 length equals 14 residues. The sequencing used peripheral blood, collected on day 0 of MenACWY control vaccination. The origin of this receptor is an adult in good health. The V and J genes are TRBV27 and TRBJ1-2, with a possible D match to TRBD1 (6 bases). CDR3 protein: CASSPGTSPYGYTF. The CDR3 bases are TGTGCCAGCAGTCCCGGGACAAGTCCCTATGGCTACACCTTC.